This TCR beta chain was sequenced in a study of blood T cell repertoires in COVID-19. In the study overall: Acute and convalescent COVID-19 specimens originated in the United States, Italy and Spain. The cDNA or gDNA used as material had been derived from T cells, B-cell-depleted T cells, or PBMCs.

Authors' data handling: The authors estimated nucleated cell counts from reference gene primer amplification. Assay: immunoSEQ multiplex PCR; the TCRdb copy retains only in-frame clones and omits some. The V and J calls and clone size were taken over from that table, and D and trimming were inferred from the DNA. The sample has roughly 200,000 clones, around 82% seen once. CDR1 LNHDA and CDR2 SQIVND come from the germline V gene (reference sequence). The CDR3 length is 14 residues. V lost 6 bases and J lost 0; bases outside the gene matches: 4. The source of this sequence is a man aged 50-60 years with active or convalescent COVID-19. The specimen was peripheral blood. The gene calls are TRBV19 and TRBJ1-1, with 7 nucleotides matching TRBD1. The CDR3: CASRNRGMNTEAFF. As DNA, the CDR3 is TGTGCCAGTAGAAACAGGGGAATGAACACTGAAGCTTTCTTT.